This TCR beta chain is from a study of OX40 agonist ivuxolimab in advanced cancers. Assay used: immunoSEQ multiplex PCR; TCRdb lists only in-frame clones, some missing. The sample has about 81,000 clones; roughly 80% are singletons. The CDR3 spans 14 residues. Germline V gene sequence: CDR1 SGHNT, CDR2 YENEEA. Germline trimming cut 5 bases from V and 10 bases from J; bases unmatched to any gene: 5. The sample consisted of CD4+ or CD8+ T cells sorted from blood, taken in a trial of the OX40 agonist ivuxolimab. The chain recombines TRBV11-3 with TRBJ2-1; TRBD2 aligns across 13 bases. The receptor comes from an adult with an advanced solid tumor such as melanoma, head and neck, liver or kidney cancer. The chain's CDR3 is CASSPGTSGAEQFF. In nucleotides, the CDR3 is TGTGCCAGCAGCCCCGGGACTAGCGGGGCCGAGCAGTTCTTC.